Included here is one TCR beta chain sequence, with context. Its antigen is currently unknown. These data come from a study of post-analysis software for immune sequencing data. Study-level points and caveats: The F measure placed samples prepared in the same batch into strongly shared clusters. Patients used about five TRBV segments, including TRBV5-6, TRBV5-1 and TRBV20-1, more often than controls. Versus controls, multiple sclerosis patients showed significantly lower diversity (normalized Chao1).

CDR1 is SEHNR and CDR2 is FQNEAQ in the germline V gene (reference sequence). This CDR3 is 15 amino acids long. With 3 bases clipped from V and 2 bases from J, the junction kept 6 bases outside the gene matches. TCR beta cDNA libraries had unique molecular identifiers. TCRdb re-called the PCR reads with MiXCR, one entry per CDR3 protein. In the table there are about 820,000 distinct CDR3 sequences, roughly half of which are singletons. The origin of this receptor is a girl between 5 and 17 years old with multiple sclerosis. Sequenced input: blood. This chain connects TRBV7-9 to TRBJ2-5; 7 positions match TRBD2. The CDR3 loop is CASSLDGTIQETQYF. DNA for the CDR3: TGTGCCAGCAGCTTGGATGGGACTATACAAGAGACCCAGTACTTC. Together with reference TRBV7-9 and TRBJ2-5, the CDR3 gives the full variable domain: DTGVSQNPRHKITKRGQNVTFRCDPISEHNRLYWYRQTLGQGPEFLTYFQNEAQLEKSRLLSDRFSAERPKGSFSTLEIQRTEQGDSAMYLCASSLDGTIQETQYFGPGTRLLVL.